Below, one TCR beta chain is given with its context. At one end the junction does not follow the germline gene, possibly because of a read error. This same CDR3 is encoded by further DNA sequences in the sample. CDR3 size: 12 residues. Germline CDR1 and CDR2: ENHRY and SYGVKD. Adults between roughly 18 and 90 years of age took part from under 25 US areas. The sample is drawn from a study of blood T cell repertoires in COVID-19. For the study at large: Sample material is recorded as cDNA or gDNA derived from T cells, B-cell-depleted T cells, or PBMCs.

Authors' processing steps: Amplification from reference gene primers served as the basis for estimated nucleated cell counts. The repertoire was sequenced with immunoSEQ multiplex PCR; TCRdb's copy has only in-frame clones and lacks some. That table is the source of V, J and clone size, and D and trimming were worked out from the DNA. The table records approximately 200,000 clones, about four fifths of them present only once. The origin of this receptor is a man aged 40-55 years who had recovered from COVID-19. Sequencing was done on a sample of PBMCs or T cells enriched from blood (not recorded which). The J gene is TRBJ2-7, the V gene TRBV10-3; 8 bases fit TRBD1. As DNA, the CDR3 is TGTGCCGTTTCGGACAGGGTGGGCGAGCAATACTTC. Translated, it gives CAVSDRVGEQYF.